The sequence of this TCR beta chain was determined in a study of blood T cell repertoires in COVID-19. Whole-study context: Samples came from the United States, Italy and Spain, spanning acute and convalescent COVID-19. PBMCs, B-cell-depleted T cells, or T cells provided the cDNA or gDNA that made up the material.

The table came from immunoSEQ multiplex PCR; TCRdb's copy has only in-frame clones and leaves some out. The sample shows some 140,000 clones, around 78% of them seen only once. The TCR sequence derives from a man older than 75 with acute or convalescent COVID-19. The sample was peripheral blood.

The CDR3 bases are TGTGCCAGCTCACCAAGGGGGACGGAGACCCAGTACTTC. It encodes CASSPRGTETQYF. The rearrangement uses TRBV18 and TRBJ2-5, with a weak D call TRBD1 (6 bases). CDR1 and CDR2 (germline): KGHSH, LQKENI. This CDR3 is 13 amino acids long. Trimming pared 2 bases from V and 5 bases from J, leaving 9 bases between.